This entry concerns a single TCR beta chain. What it binds is unknown. The sample is drawn from a study of T cell responses to AZD1222 COVID-19 vaccine. Study outcomes and limitations: Spike-specific TCRs gained breadth and depth after people received two AZD1222 doses. Donors were mostly white British, more females; clonal diversity possibly underestimated.

Some clones are missing from TCRdb's copy, which holds only in-frame ones; the method was immunoSEQ multiplex PCR. The data hold 150,000 or so clones, with over 75% observed a single time. The CDR3 is made up of 15 amino acids. Germline loops: CDR1 MDHEN, CDR2 SYDVKM. The V gene lost 6 bases and the J gene lost 3 bases, with 18 bases spanning the gap. The V call is TRBV28, the J call TRBJ2-7, with a weak D call TRBD2 (7 bases). The clonotype was recovered from an adult in good health. The sequencing used peripheral blood, collected on day 0 of AZD1222 vaccination. This chain's CDR3 is CASRPGGSGDYEQYF. The CDR3 DNA sequence: TGTGCCAGCAGACCGGGGGGCTCGGGAGACTACGAGCAGTACTTC. Drawing the rest from reference TRBV28 and TRBJ2-7, the complete variable domain is DVKVTQSSRYLVKRTGEKVFLECVQDMDHENMFWYRQDPGLGLRLIYFSYDVKMKEKGDIPEGYSVSREKKERFSLILESASTNQTSMYLCASRPGGSGDYEQYFGPGTRLTVT.